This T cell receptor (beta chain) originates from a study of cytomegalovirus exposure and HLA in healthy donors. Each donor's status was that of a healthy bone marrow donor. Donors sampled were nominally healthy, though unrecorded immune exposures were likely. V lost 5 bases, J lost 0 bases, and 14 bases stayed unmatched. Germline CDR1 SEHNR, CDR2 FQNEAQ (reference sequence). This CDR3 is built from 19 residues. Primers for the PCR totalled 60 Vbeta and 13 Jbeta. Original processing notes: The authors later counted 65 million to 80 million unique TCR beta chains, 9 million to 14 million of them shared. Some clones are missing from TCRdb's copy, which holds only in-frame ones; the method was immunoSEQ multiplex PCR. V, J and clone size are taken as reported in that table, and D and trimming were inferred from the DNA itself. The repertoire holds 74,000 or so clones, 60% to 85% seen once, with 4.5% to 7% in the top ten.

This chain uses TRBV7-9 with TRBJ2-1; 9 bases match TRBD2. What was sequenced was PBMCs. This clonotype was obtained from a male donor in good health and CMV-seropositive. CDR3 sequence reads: CASSPRTSVQDGSYNEQFF. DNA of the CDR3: TGTGCCAGCAGCCCACGGACTAGCGTGCAAGACGGCTCCTACAATGAGCAGTTCTTC. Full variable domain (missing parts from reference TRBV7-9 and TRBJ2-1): DTGVSQNPRHKITKRGQNVTFRCDPISEHNRLYWYRQTLGQGPEFLTYFQNEAQLEKSRLLSDRFSAERPKGSFSTLEIQRTEQGDSAMYLCASSPRTSVQDGSYNEQFFGPGTRLTVL.